Below, one TCR beta chain is given with its context. No cognate antigen has been identified for it. Base-call qualities are not available, and no considerably larger clone is one nucleotide away. The sample belongs to a study of OX40 agonist ivuxolimab in advanced cancers. Study-wide context: Ivuxolimab was an agonistic, fully human IgG2 monoclonal antibody directed against OX40 (CD134), a costimulatory receptor. Peripheral TCRbeta sequencing was intended to test whether TCR sequence diversity was altered and clonal T-cell expansion was caused by ivuxolimab. Prior anti-PD-1, anti-PD-L1 or anti-CTLA-4 therapy was permitted, and 30% to 50% of dose-escalation patients had received checkpoint inhibitors. The paper covers the monotherapy dose-escalation part of the phase I ivuxolimab trial, which included N ≈ 52 patients. A male proportion of around 81% and a mean age of 60 years, ranging from 23 to 79, were recorded for the dose-escalation cohort. Of the roughly 53 patients in dose escalation, approximately 20 had hepatocellular carcinoma, some 15 had melanoma, 9 had renal cell carcinoma and 9 had head and neck cancer. Intravenous ivuxolimab was administered to patients every 2 weeks at six dose levels: 0.01, 0.1, 0.3, 1.5, 3 and 10 mg/kg. Partial responses occurred in three dose-escalation patients, of whom one had hepatocellular carcinoma and two had cutaneous melanoma.

The trial excluded patients who had a history of autoimmune disease or were on systemic immunosuppression. Peripheral blood for TCR sequencing was drawn from every dose cohort at baseline, at cycle 4 day 1 and at cycle 7 day 1. Samples were obtained from an open-label, multicenter, first-in-human phase I dose-escalation trial of ivuxolimab. Adults with locally advanced or metastatic melanoma, renal cell carcinoma, hepatocellular carcinoma or head and neck squamous cell carcinoma were enrolled in the trial. CD4+ and CD8+ T cells were sorted separately from peripheral blood before TCR sequencing. On the study overall, not on this receptor specifically: The antigen specificity of the clonally expanded peripheral T cells was not determined. Low levels of normalized T-cell clonal expansion were also shown by some nonresponding patients. At doses of 0.1 to 3.0 mg/kg, clonal expansion of both CD4+ and CD8+ blood T cells was observed from baseline to week 6. Partial responders in the 0.1-3.0 mg/kg groups had among the lowest normalized peripheral clonal expansion, especially among CD8+ T cells. After ivuxolimab, expanded clones were on average more numerous among CD8+ T cells than among CD4+ T cells.

For sequencing of the TCRbeta CDR3 region, genomic DNA was extracted from the sorted cells. The immunoSEQ Assay was used to sequence the TCRbeta CDR3 regions. The source is immuneACCESS, and TCRdb retained only in-frame sequences with V and J called. Part of the clones is not carried over; for the studies checked, unresolved V genes explain less than half of this, and the remainder is unexplained. The sample table lists about 56,000 clones, 83% of them with a count of one. In total, the top ten clones hold approximately 2.8% of the sample. Inclusive of the bounding cysteine and phenylalanine, the CDR3 is 15 residues long. Only the CDR3 part of the read is kept: 45 bases, read in frame from the first base. V is shortened by 5 bases, J by 5 bases, and the region joining them spans 19 bases. The germline V gene supplies CDR1 SGHAT and CDR2 FQNNGV.

The sequencing here drew on CD4+ or CD8+ T cells sorted from blood, taken in a trial of the OX40 agonist ivuxolimab. Recombination joined TRBV11-2 with TRBJ2-7; the D gene is perhaps TRBD1, from 6 matching bases. This sequence originates from an adult with an advanced solid tumor such as melanoma, head and neck, liver or kidney cancer. At the DNA level, the sequence is TGTGCCAGCAGCGCAGCGAGGACAGCCCCCGACGAGCAGTACTTC. This translates into CASSAARTAPDEQYF.